One and the same sample provided the 13 T cell receptor beta chains below, sequenced in a study of T cell repertoires in ileal Crohn's disease. Specified time point: neoterminal ileum biopsy at postoperative endoscopy, about 6 months after surgery. Profiling relied on immunoSEQ multiplex PCR, and the TCRdb table lists in-frame clones only, not all of them. The data contain some 12,000 clones, 70% to 90% of them seen just once; the ten biggest clones take up around 15%. The specimen was ileal tissue. Every receptor here comes from an adult with Crohn's disease.

The V call is TRBV5-6, the J call TRBJ1-3, with D unresolved. The length of the CDR3 is 12 residues. Trimming cost V 3 bases and J 10 bases, with 11 bases left between them. Per the germline V gene, CDR1 is SGHDT and CDR2 is YYEEEE. The CDR3: CASSSPGYTIYF. Written as DNA, the CDR3 is TGTGCCAGCAGCTCCCCAGGCTATACCATATATTTT.

This chain connects TRBV6-6 to TRBJ2-7; TRBD1 matches at 7 bases. The J segment lost 2 bases and the V segment lost 2 bases, leaving 3 bases of the junction unmatched. The CDR3 length is 14 residues. Germline values: CDR1 MNHNY, CDR2 SVGAGI (reference sequence). CDR3 DNA: TGTGCCAGCAGTTACGAGGGGGCTACCTACGAGCAGTACTTC. As protein: CASSYEGATYEQYF.

This chain uses TRBV18 with TRBJ1-6; 9 bases map to TRBD1. Germline CDR1 reads KGHSH; CDR2 reads LQKENI. This CDR3 is 15 amino acids long. Germline trimming cut 5 bases from V and 7 bases from J; bases unmatched to any gene: 6. CDR3 DNA: TGTGCCAGCTCAATGGGACAGGGCTCGAATTCACCCCTCCACTTT. Its translation is CASSMGQGSNSPLHF.

The CDR3 loop is CASSLGMGHNNEKLFF. Here the CDR3 DNA reads TGTGCCAGCAGCTTGGGGATGGGACACAATAATGAAAAACTGTTTTTT. The chain has TRBV5-4 and TRBJ1-4; D may be TRBD1 (6 bases). V was cut by 0 bases and J by 4 bases, with 13 bases left in between. The germline V gene encodes CDR1 SGHNT and CDR2 YYREEE (reference sequence). This CDR3 has 16 amino acids.

The rearrangement joins TRBV5-1 to TRBJ2-2; the match to TRBD2 covers 13 bases. Unmatched junction bases numbered 3, after V lost 4 bases and J lost 3 bases. Looked up from germline, CDR1 is SGHRS and CDR2 is YFSETQ. The CDR3 is made up of 16 amino acids. The CDR3 is CASSQGLAGDTGELFF. The CDR3 nucleotides read TGCGCCAGCAGCCAAGGACTAGCGGGGGACACCGGGGAGCTGTTTTTT.

J is TRBJ2-1 and V is TRBV2; unclear D gene. Per the germline V gene, CDR1 is SNHLY and CDR2 is FYNNEI. This CDR3 has 14 residues. The V gene lost 3 bases and the J gene lost 4 bases, with 10 bases spanning the gap. This CDR3 reads CASSEAGQYNEQFF. For the CDR3, the DNA is TGTGCCAGCAGTGAGGCAGGCCAGTACAATGAGCAGTTCTTC.

This chain connects TRBV5-1 to TRBJ2-7, with TRBD1 matching 8 bases. The V and J ends lost 4 bases and 3 bases, in that order; junction bases with no gene match: 9. Germline assignment: CDR1 SGHRS and CDR2 YFSETQ. The CDR3 loop spans 15 amino acids. The CDR3 loop is CASSLHPTGDYEQYF. CDR3 sequence (DNA): TGCGCCAGCAGCCTGCACCCGACAGGGGACTACGAGCAGTACTTC.

The V gene is TRBV27, the J gene TRBJ2-7; 7 positions agree with TRBD2. This CDR3 contains 16 residues. J was trimmed by 0 bases and V by 5 bases; bases with no gene match: 10. Germline V gene data show CDR1 as MNHEY and CDR2 as SMNVEV (reference sequence). The CDR3 spells CASSIGRTRSSYEQYF. The CDR3 DNA reads TGTGCCAGCAGTATAGGACGGACTAGGAGCTCCTACGAGCAGTACTTC.

V gene TRBV7-2 combines with J gene TRBJ2-5; D may be TRBD2 (5 bases). CDR3 length equals 15 residues. Deletions cut 0 bases from V and 4 bases from J, with 12 bases between. Germline V gene sequence: CDR1 SGHTA, CDR2 FQGNSA. The CDR3 sequence is CASSLAARGGETQYF. The CDR3 coding sequence is TGTGCCAGCAGCTTAGCGGCGAGAGGAGGAGAGACCCAGTACTTC.

The sample holds one count of this clone. The chain combines TRBV5-1 with TRBJ2-1, with D perhaps TRBD2 (5 bases). The CDR3 loop spans 17 amino acids. CDR1 and CDR2 (germline): SGHRS, YFSETQ. Trimming took off 4 bases at V and 0 bases at J, with 17 bases between the two ends. The CDR3 DNA sequence: TGCGCCAGCAGCGCCGGATCTTTAGCGAGCTCCTACAATGAGCAGTTCTTC. Residues: CASSAGSLASSYNEQFF.

This clone has a single count. The gene calls are TRBV7-9 and TRBJ2-7; D gene uncertain. CDR3 size: 16 residues. In germline, CDR1 is SEHNR, CDR2 FQNEAQ (reference sequence). V dropped 5 bases and J dropped 1 base, with 18 bases sitting between them. CDR3 sequence: CASSPGMGPSSYEQYF. The CDR3, as DNA: TGTGCCAGCAGCCCCGGTATGGGCCCCTCTTCCTACGAGCAGTACTTC.

V and J are TRBV5-1 and TRBJ2-5; D might be TRBD1 (5 bases). Germline V gene lookup returns CDR1 SGHRS and CDR2 YFSETQ. V lost 0 bases, J lost 2 bases, and 11 bases lay in between. This CDR3 region has 15 residues. This CDR3 is CASSLAAGPQETQYF. The CDR3 DNA is TGCGCCAGCAGCTTGGCAGCAGGGCCGCAAGAGACCCAGTACTTC. Based on the CDR3 plus reference TRBV5-1 and TRBJ2-5, the full variable domain is KAGVTQTPRYLIKTRGQQVTLSCSPISGHRSVSWYQQTPGQGLQFLFEYFSETQRNKGNFPGRFSGRQFSNSRSEMNVSTLELGDSALYLCASSLAAGPQETQYFGPGTRLLVL.

This clone was counted once. This chain links TRBV5-4 with TRBJ2-3, with D tentatively TRBD2 (5 bases). Per germline, CDR1 SGHNT and CDR2 YYREEE (reference sequence). CDR3 length: 14 residues. With 4 bases removed from V and 3 bases from J, the gap between germline ends came to 12 bases. The CDR3 nucleotides read TGTGCCAGCAGCCCGAATCGGGAAACAGATACGCAGTATTTT. Translated, it gives CASSPNRETDTQYF. The variable domain in full, with the rest retrieved from reference TRBV5-4 and TRBJ2-3, is ETGVTQSPTHLIKTRGQQVTLRCSSQSGHNTVSWYQQALGQGPQFIFQYYREEENGRGNFPPRFSGLQFPNYSSELNVNALELDDSALYLCASSPNRETDTQYFGPGTRLTVL.